This record looks at one T cell receptor (beta chain) sequence and its context. Its matching antigen is unknown. These data belong to a study of response to subunit inactivated influenza vaccine. V lost 1 base and J lost 8, with 23 bases in between. CDR3 length: 17 amino acids. Germline V gene lookup returns CDR1 MDHEN and CDR2 SYDVKM. TCRdb ran MiXCR on the RT-PCR reads and lists one entry per CDR3 protein. The sample contains some 180,000 distinct CDR3 sequences, around 9.2% of which appear only once. Findings and limits, study-wide: The authors suggested that every seasonal influenza vaccination recruits few new T cells.

V and J are TRBV28 and TRBJ1-2; perhaps TRBD1 as D (6 bases). The material was non-naive T cells sorted from PBMCs, obtained on the day of vaccination. The source of this sequence is a man aged 50 to 60 who received an inactivated influenza vaccine. The CDR3 coding sequence is TGTGCCAGCAGTTTATTTTCGTTAGGGGGAGGATCGTTGGGCTACACCTTC. Translation gives CASSLFSLGGGSLGYTF.